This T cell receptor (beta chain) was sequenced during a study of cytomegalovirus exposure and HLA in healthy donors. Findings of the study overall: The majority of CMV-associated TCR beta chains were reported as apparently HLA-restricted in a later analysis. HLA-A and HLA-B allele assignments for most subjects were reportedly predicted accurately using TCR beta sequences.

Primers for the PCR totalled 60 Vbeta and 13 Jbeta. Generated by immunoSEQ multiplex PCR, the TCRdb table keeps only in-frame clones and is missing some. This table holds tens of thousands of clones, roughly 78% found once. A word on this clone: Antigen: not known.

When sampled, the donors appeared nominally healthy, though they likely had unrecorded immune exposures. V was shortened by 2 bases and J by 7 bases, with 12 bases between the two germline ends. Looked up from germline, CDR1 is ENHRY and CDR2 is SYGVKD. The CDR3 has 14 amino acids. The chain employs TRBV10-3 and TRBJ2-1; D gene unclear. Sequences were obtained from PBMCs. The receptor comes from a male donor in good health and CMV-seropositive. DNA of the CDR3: TGTGCCATCAGTGAGCTCCACCTCAGGAATGAGCAGTTCTTC. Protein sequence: CAISELHLRNEQFF.